The clone carrying this T cell receptor (beta chain) has more than one count but fewer than ten. This sample was taken from a study of blood T cells in healthy people across ages. A second PCR, run for about 6 to 11 cycles, used a sample-barcoded 5' primer plus a J-beta primer mix. TCRdb re-called the 5' RACE reads with MiXCR, one entry per CDR3 protein. The table has more than 650,000 distinct CDR3 sequences, approximately 21% seen once; the top ten hold less than 25%. Per the germline V gene, CDR1 is DFQATT and CDR2 is SNEGSKA (reference sequence). Trimming took 6 bases from V and 12 from J; bases not matched to a gene: 19. The CDR3 is 16 residues long.

The sequenced sample consisted of blood. The chain is built from TRBV20-1 and TRBJ2-3, with TRBD2 identical over 12 bases. The TCR was taken from a man between 70 and 80 years old in good health. Written as DNA, the CDR3 is TGCAGTGCCTACACTGGGACTAGCGGGTCTCTAGGTATACAGTATTTT. Translating it yields CSAYTGTSGSLGIQYF.